This is a list of T cell receptor beta chains from one sample in a study of technical replicates of blood from several donors. The repertoire was sequenced with immunoSEQ multiplex PCR; TCRdb's copy has only in-frame clones and lacks some. The sample includes tens of thousands of clones, 75% to 90% of them seen just once. Material: PBMCs. The receptor set was obtained from a human donor in good health. Some clones in this sample may be carry-over from other donors' samples. The CDR3 runs from the conserved cysteine through the conserved F or W. A D gene is named only where the DNA matches it firmly. Where a row states a size, it is once, few, many or the class of an expanded clone; other rows omit it.

TRBJ2-5	-	TRBV5-1	-	CASREPGGLGETQYF	TGCGCCAGCAGGGAGCCAGGGGGGTTAGGAGAGACCCAGTACTTC
TRBJ1-5	-	TRBV7-8	-	CASSLGGYQPQHF	TGTGCCAGCAGCTTAGGCGGTTATCAGCCCCAGCATTTT
TRBJ2-2	-	TRBV5-6	-	CASSLGTTNTGELFF	TGTGCCAGCAGCTTGGGGACAACGAACACCGGGGAGCTGTTTTTT
TRBJ2-5	-	TRBV5-1	few	CASSYEQETQYF	TGCGCCAGCAGCTACGAGCAAGAGACCCAGTACTTC
TRBJ2-7	-	TRBV6-4	-	CASSDIEVATYEQYF	TGTGCCAGCAGTGACATCGAGGTAGCGACCTACGAGCAGTACTTC
TRBJ2-1	-	TRBV7-2	-	CASSLEGGTKGYNEQFF	TGTGCCAGCAGCTTAGAAGGCGGGACGAAGGGCTACAATGAGCAGTTCTTC
TRBJ2-7	TRBD1	TRBV2	once	CASRQQGGEQYF	TGTGCCAGCAGACAACAGGGGGGCGAGCAGTACTTC
TRBJ1-3	TRBD1	TRBV18	-	CASSPSDRTSGNTIYF	TGTGCCAGCTCACCTTCGGACAGGACCTCTGGAAACACCATATATTTT
TRBJ1-1	-	TRBV2	-	CASRLTPNTEAFF	TGTGCCAGCAGATTGACACCGAACACTGAAGCTTTCTTT
TRBJ2-5	-	TRBV4-1	-	CASSQAHTETQYF	TGCGCCAGCAGCCAGGCTCATACAGAGACCCAGTACTTC
TRBJ1-3	TRBD1	TRBV7-9	-	CASSSTGTVISGNTIYF	TGTGCCAGCAGCTCAACCGGGACAGTGATCTCTGGAAACACCATATATTTT
TRBJ2-6	TRBD1	TRBV27	few	CASSPGTGAGANVLTF	TGTGCCAGCAGTCCCGGAACAGGGGCTGGGGCCAACGTCCTGACTTTC
TRBJ2-1	TRBD2	TRBV10-3	-	CAISESMASGRARNEQFF	TGTGCCATCAGTGAGTCGATGGCTAGCGGGAGGGCACGGAATGAGCAGTTCTTC
TRBJ2-5	TRBD2	TRBV7-6	-	CASSLVSGGRLQETQYF	TGTGCCAGCAGCTTAGTATCGGGGGGGAGGCTCCAAGAGACCCAGTACTTC
TRBJ1-3	-	TRBV6-5	-	CASSYSTGSGNTIYF	TGTGCCAGCAGTTACTCGACTGGGTCAGGAAACACCATATATTTT
TRBJ2-2	TRBD2	TRBV6-6	-	CASTRTSGKDTGELFF	TGTGCCAGCACCAGGACTAGCGGGAAGGACACCGGGGAGCTGTTTTTT
TRBJ1-3	-	TRBV6-5	-	CASSYSGGTTGNTIYF	TGTGCCAGCAGTTACTCCGGCGGTACAACTGGAAACACCATATATTTT
TRBJ2-1	TRBD2	TRBV29-1	-	CSVGGTGTSGIGEQFF	TGCAGCGTCGGGGGAACCGGGACTAGCGGGATCGGTGAGCAGTTCTTC
TRBJ1-1	-	TRBV4-3	-	CASSQQDRANTEAFF	TGCGCCAGCAGCCAACAGGACAGAGCGAACACTGAAGCTTTCTTT
TRBJ2-7	-	TRBV5-1	-	CASSLGDSAYEQYF	TGCGCCAGCAGCTTGGGGGACTCGGCCTACGAGCAGTACTTC
TRBJ2-5	-	TRBV7-2	-	CASSLGPGRETQYF	TGTGCCAGCAGCTTAGGACCGGGGAGAGAGACCCAGTACTTC
TRBJ2-3	-	TRBV19	-	CASSPTGSDTQYF	TGTGCCAGTAGCCCGACCGGGTCAGATACGCAGTATTTT
TRBJ2-7	-	TRBV4-2	-	CASSQDLGQHYEQYF	TGTGCCAGCAGCCAAGATCTCGGACAGCACTACGAGCAGTACTTC
TRBJ1-1	TRBD1	TRBV9	once	CASSISDREVNEAFF	TGTGCCAGCAGCATTAGTGACAGGGAAGTTAATGAAGCTTTCTTT
TRBJ1-5	-	TRBV5-5	-	CASGHGSDSNQPQHF	TGTGCCAGCGGACATGGATCTGACAGCAATCAGCCCCAGCATTTT
TRBJ2-7	-	TRBV29-1	-	CSALLTGVGYEQYF	TGCAGCGCACTTCTGACAGGAGTCGGCTACGAGCAGTACTTC
TRBJ1-5	-	TRBV2	-	CASTLDSSRHQPQHF	TGTGCCAGCACCCTAGACAGCTCGCGGCATCAGCCCCAGCATTTT
TRBJ1-3	TRBD1	TRBV9	once	CASTRGLGTGDGNTIYF	TGTGCCAGCACTCGGGGACTCGGGACAGGGGATGGAAACACCATATATTTT
TRBJ1-5	-	TRBV25-1	-	CASSEWGGQPQHF	TGTGCCAGCAGTGAATGGGGAGGGCAGCCCCAGCATTTT
TRBJ1-1	TRBD1	TRBV5-1	few	CASRAGTGNMNTEAFF	TGCGCCAGCAGGGCCGGGACAGGGAACATGAACACTGAAGCTTTCTTT
TRBJ2-7	-	TRBV11-3	-	CASSLDQEQYF	TGTGCCAGCAGCTTAGATCAGGAGCAGTACTTC
TRBJ2-7	-	TRBV4-1	-	CASSQAAASSYEQYF	TGCGCCAGCAGCCAAGCGGCGGCGTCCTCCTACGAGCAGTACTTC
TRBJ1-1	-	TRBV6-6	-	CASRLRGEAFF	TGTGCCAGCAGACTCCGGGGTGAAGCTTTCTTT
TRBJ1-6	-	TRBV10-3	-	CAISGDGGYNSPLHF	TGTGCCATCAGTGGTGACGGAGGCTATAATTCACCCCTCCACTTT
TRBJ2-5	TRBD2	TRBV10-3	-	CAISGRPSGGDETQYF	TGTGCCATCAGTGGAAGGCCTAGCGGGGGAGATGAGACCCAGTACTTC
TRBJ1-6	-	TRBV15	-	CATSRVTVLNSPLHF	TGTGCCACCAGCAGAGTGACAGTATTAAATTCACCCCTCCACTTT
TRBJ2-7	TRBD1	TRBV30	once	CAWSVTGGSDEQYF	TGTGCCTGGAGTGTAACAGGGGGCAGCGACGAGCAGTACTTC
TRBJ2-5	TRBD1	TRBV7-2	-	CASTLGGQGVWETQYF	TGTGCCAGCACCTTAGGGGGACAGGGCGTTTGGGAGACCCAGTACTTC
TRBJ2-1	-	TRBV7-2	-	CASSLAGPYNEQFF	TGTGCCAGCAGCTTAGCTGGGCCATACAATGAGCAGTTCTTC
TRBJ2-7	TRBD2	TRBV30	-	CAWSAPGLADEQYF	TGTGCCTGGAGTGCCCCCGGACTAGCGGACGAGCAGTACTTC